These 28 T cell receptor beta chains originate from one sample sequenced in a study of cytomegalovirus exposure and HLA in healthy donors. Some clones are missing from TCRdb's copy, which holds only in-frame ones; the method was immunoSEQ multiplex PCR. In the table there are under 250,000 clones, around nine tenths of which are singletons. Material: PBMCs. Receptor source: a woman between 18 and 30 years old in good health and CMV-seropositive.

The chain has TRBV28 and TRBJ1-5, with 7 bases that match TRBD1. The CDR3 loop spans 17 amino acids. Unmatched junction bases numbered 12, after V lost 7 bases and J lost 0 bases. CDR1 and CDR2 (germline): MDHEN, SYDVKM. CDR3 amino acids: CASIPGGEPHSNQPQHF. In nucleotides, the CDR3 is TGTGCCAGCATCCCAGGGGGTGAGCCCCATAGCAATCAGCCCCAGCATTTT.

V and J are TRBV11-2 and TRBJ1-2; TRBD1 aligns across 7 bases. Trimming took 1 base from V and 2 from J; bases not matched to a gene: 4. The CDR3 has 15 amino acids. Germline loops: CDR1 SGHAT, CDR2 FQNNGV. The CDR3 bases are TGTGCCAGCAGCTTAGGGGCAGGGGGAAACTATGGCTACACCTTC. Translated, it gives CASSLGAGGNYGYTF.

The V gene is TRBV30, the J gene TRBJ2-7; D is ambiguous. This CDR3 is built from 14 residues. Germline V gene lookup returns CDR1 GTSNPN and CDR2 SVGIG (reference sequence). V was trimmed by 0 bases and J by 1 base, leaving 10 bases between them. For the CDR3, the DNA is TGTGCCTGGAGTGTACTCTTCGGTTCCTACGAGCAGTACTTC. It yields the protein CAWSVLFGSYEQYF.

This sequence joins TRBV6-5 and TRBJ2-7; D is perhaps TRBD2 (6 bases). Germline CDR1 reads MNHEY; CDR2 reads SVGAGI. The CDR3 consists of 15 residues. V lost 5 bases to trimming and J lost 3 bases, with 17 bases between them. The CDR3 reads CASSPTRGAYYEQYF. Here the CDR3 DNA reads TGTGCCAGCAGTCCTACGCGGGGAGCATACTACGAGCAGTACTTC.

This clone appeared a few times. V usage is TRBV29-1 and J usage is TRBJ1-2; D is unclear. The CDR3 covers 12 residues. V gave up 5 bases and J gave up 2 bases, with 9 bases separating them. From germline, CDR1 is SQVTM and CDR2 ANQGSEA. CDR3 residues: CSVSRPNYGYTF. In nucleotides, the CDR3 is TGCAGCGTTTCGCGTCCCAACTATGGCTACACCTTC.

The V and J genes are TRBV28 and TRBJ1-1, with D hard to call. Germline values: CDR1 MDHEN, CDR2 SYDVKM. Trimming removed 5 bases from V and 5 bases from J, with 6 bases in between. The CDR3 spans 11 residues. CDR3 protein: CASSLQTEAFF. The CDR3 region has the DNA TGTGCCAGCAGTCTGCAGACTGAAGCTTTCTTT.

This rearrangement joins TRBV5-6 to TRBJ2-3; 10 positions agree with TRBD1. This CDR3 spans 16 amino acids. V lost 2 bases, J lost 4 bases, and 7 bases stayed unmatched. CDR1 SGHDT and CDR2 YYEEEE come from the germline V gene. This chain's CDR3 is CASSFWDRGNSDTQYF. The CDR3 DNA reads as TGTGCCAGCAGCTTCTGGGACAGGGGTAATTCAGATACGCAGTATTTT.

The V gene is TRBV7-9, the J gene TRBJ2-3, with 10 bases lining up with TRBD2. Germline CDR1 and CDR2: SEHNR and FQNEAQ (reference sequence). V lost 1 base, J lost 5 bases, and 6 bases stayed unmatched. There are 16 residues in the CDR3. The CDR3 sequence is CASSLGFSGREDTQYF. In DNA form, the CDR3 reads TGTGCCAGCAGCTTAGGATTCAGCGGGAGGGAAGATACGCAGTATTTT.

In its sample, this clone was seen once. CDR3: CASSPSVYYTPGSSGANVLTF. The CDR3, as DNA: TGTGCCAGCAGCCCATCTGTGTACTATACCCCCGGGAGCTCTGGGGCCAACGTCCTGACTTTC. This chain joins TRBV4-2 and TRBJ2-6, with D tentatively TRBD2 (6 bases). Germline V gene lookup returns CDR1 LGHNA and CDR2 YNFKEQ. V was pared by 4 bases and J by 0 bases, with 25 bases between. This CDR3 has 21 amino acids.

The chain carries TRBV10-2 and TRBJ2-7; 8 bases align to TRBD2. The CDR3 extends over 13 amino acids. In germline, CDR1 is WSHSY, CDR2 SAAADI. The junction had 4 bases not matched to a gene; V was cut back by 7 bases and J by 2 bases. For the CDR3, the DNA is TGCGCCAGCAAAGCGGGAGAGGCCTACGAGCAGTACTTC. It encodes CASKAGEAYEQYF.

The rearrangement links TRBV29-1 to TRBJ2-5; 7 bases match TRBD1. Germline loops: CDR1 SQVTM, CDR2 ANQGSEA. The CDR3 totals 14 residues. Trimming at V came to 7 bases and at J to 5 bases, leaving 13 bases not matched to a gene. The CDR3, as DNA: TGCAGCGCAAGCGACAGGGTACATTTGGAGACCCAGTACTTC. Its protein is CSASDRVHLETQYF. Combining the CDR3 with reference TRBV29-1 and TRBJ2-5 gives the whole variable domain SAVISQKPSRDICQRGTSLTIQCQVDSQVTMMFWYRQQPGQSLTLIATANQGSEATYESGFVIDKFPISRPNLTFSTLTVSNMSPEDSSIYLCSASDRVHLETQYFGPGTRLLVL.

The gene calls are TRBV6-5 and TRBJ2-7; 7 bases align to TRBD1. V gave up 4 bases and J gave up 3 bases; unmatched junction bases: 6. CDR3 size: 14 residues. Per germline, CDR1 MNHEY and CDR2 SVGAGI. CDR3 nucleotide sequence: TGTGCCAGCAGTTGGTCCGGGACAGACTACGAGCAGTACTTC. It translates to CASSWSGTDYEQYF.

The CDR3 is CASSVTTNTGELFF. DNA of the CDR3: TGTGCCAGCAGCGTAACAACGAACACCGGGGAGCTGTTTTTT. The chain employs TRBV9 and TRBJ2-2; D not resolved. The CDR3 loop spans 14 amino acids. Germline CDR1 is SGDLS and CDR2 is YYNGEE. V was trimmed by 1 base and J by 0 bases, leaving 4 bases between them. Full variable domain (remainder filled in from reference TRBV9 and TRBJ2-2): DSGVTQTPKHLITATGQRVTLRCSPRSGDLSVYWYQQSLDQGLQFLIQYYNGEERAKGNILERFSAQQFPDLHSELNLSSLELGDSALYFCASSVTTNTGELFFGEGSRLTVL.

The CDR3 spells CASSQQGSYGYTF. CDR3 sequence (DNA): TGCGCCAGCAGCCAACAGGGGTCCTATGGCTACACCTTC. V usage is TRBV4-1 and J usage is TRBJ1-2; D perhaps matches TRBD1 (6 bases). V dropped 2 bases and J dropped 4 bases, with 8 bases sitting between them. The CDR3 totals 13 residues. CDR1 and CDR2 from the germline V gene are MGHRA and YSYEKL.

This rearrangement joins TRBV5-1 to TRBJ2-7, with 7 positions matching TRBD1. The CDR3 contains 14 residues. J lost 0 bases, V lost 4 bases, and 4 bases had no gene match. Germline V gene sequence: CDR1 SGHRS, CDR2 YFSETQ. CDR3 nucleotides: TGCGCCAGCAGCCCGGGACAGAGCTCCTACGAGCAGTACTTC. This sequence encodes CASSPGQSSYEQYF.

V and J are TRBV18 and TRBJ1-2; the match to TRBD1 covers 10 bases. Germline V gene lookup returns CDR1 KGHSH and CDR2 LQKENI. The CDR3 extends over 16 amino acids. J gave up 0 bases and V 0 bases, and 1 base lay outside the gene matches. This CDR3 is CASSPPGQGPNYGYTF. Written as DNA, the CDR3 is TGTGCCAGCTCACCACCGGGACAGGGGCCTAACTATGGCTACACCTTC.

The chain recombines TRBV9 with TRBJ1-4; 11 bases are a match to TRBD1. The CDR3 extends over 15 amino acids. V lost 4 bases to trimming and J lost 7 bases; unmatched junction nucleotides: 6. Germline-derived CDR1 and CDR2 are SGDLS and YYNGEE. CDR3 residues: CASSLGTGGGEKLFF. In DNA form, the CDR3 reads TGTGCCAGCAGCCTCGGGACAGGGGGTGGTGAAAAACTGTTTTTT.

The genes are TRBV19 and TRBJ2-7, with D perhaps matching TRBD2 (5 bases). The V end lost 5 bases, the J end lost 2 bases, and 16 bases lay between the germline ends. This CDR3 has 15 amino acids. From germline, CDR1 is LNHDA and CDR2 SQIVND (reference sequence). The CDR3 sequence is CASSQLVGVPYEQYF. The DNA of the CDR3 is TGTGCCAGTAGTCAACTAGTAGGTGTTCCCTACGAGCAGTACTTC.

CDR3 residues: CASSLAGQYVTQYF. The CDR3 coding sequence is TGTGCCAGCAGCTTGGCGGGACAATATGTGACCCAGTACTTC. The chain links TRBV5-6 to TRBJ2-5; possible D gene TRBD1, 6 bases. The V end lost 0 bases, the J end lost 7 bases, and 13 bases lay between the germline ends. Looked up from germline, CDR1 is SGHDT and CDR2 is YYEEEE. The CDR3 has 14 residues.

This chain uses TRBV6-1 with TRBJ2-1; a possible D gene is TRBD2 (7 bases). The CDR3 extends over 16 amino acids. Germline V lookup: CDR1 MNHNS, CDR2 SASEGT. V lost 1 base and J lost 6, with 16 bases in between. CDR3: CASSEEEGGGSNEQFF. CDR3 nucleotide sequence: TGTGCCAGCAGTGAAGAAGAGGGAGGGGGAAGCAATGAGCAGTTCTTC.

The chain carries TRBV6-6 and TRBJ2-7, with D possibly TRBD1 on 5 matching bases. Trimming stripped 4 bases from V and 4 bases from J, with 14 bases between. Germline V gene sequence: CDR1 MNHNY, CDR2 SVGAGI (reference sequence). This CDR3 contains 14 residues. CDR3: CASSSQGDGYEQYF. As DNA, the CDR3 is TGTGCCAGCAGTTCTCAGGGCGACGGGTACGAGCAGTACTTC.

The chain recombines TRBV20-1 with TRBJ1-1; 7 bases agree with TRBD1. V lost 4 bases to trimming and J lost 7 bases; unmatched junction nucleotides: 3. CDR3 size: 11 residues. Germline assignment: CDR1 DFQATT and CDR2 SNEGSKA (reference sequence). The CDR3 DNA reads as TGCAGTGCTAACCAGGGGGATGAAGCTTTCTTT. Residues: CSANQGDEAFF.

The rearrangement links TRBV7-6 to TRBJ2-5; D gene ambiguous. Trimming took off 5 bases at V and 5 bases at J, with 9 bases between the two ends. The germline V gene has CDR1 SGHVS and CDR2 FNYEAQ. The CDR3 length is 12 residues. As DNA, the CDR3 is TGTGCCAGCAGCATATCCTCGGAGACCCAGTACTTC. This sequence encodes CASSISSETQYF. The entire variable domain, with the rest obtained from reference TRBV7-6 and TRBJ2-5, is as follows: GAGVSQSPRYKVTKRGQDVALRCDPISGHVSLYWYRQALGQGPEFLTYFNYEAQQDKSGLPNDRFSAERPEGSISTLTIQRTEQRDSAMYRCASSISSETQYFGPGTRLLVL.

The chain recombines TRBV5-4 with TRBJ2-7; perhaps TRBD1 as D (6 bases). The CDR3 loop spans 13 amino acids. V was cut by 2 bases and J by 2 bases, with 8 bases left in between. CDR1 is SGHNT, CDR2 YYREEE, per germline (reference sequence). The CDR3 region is CASSLQGAYEQYF. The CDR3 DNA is TGTGCCAGCAGCTTACAGGGAGCCTACGAGCAGTACTTC.

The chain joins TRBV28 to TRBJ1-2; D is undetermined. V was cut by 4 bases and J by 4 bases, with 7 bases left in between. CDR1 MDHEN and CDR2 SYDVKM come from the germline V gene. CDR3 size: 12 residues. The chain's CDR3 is CASSSGFYGYTF. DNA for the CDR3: TGTGCCAGCAGTTCAGGATTCTATGGCTACACCTTC.

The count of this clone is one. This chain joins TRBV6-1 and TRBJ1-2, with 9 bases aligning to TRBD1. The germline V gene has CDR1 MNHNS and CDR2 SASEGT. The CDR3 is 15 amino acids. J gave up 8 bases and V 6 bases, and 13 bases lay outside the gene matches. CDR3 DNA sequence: TGTGCCAGCAGCCAATGGGACAGGGAAAGGTGGGGCTACACCTTC. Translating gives CASSQWDRERWGYTF.

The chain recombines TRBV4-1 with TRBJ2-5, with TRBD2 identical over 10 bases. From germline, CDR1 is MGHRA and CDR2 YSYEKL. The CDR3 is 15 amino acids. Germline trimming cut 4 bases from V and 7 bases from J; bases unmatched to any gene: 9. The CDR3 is CASSPGLAVLRTQYF. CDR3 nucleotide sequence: TGCGCCAGCAGCCCTGGACTAGCGGTGTTGAGGACCCAGTACTTC.

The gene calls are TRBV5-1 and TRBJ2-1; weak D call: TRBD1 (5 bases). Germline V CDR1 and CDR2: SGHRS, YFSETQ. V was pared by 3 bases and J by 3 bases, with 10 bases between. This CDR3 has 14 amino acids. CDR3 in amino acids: CASSSQGSYNEQFF. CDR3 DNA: TGCGCCAGCAGCTCGCAGGGTAGCTACAATGAGCAGTTCTTC.